The 12 T cell receptor beta chains presented below share a single source sample, sequenced in a study of T-cell reconstitution after alpha-beta-depleted transplantation in children. The TCRbeta library incorporated unique molecular identifiers. Each CDR3 protein is one row after TCRdb ran MiXCR on the PCR reads. The table includes 700,000 to 950,000 distinct CDR3 sequences, roughly 16% detected once. The material was PBMCs, mostly from graft donor cells, obtained 360 days after TCRalphabeta/CD19-depleted stem cell transplant. These TCRs come from a male patient between 5 and 17 years old who had a stem cell transplant for acute lymphoblastic leukemia, so the T cells may come from the graft donor.

There are a few counts of this clonotype. CDR3 region: CASSGYGDRSNYGYTF. The DNA of the CDR3 is TGCGCCAGCAGCGGGTACGGGGACAGGTCTAACTATGGCTACACCTTC. The chain links TRBV5-1 to TRBJ1-2; 8 bases align to TRBD1. After removal of 4 bases from V and 0 bases from J, the junction contained 8 bases not matched to a gene. The germline V gene has CDR1 SGHRS and CDR2 YFSETQ. This CDR3 spans 16 amino acids.

V gene TRBV21-1 combines with J gene TRBJ2-4; the table's D call of TRBD2 was not tested on the DNA. TRBV21-1 is given as a pseudogene. The CDR3 totals 17 residues. CDR3 amino acids: CASSKGTLAGARTFQYF. The CDR3 DNA sequence: TGTGCCAGCAGCAAAGGGACTCTAGCGGGAGCAAGGACATTTCAGTACTTC.

This clonotype was recorded many times. J is TRBJ2-7 and V is TRBV5-1, with TRBD2 identical over 7 bases. Trimming removed 4 bases from V and 7 bases from J; junction bases left unmatched: 8. Germline-derived CDR1 and CDR2 are SGHRS and YFSETQ. This CDR3 region has 13 residues. The DNA of the CDR3 is TGCGCCAGCAGCGGACTAGGACCGATGGAGCAGTACTTC. This encodes CASSGLGPMEQYF.

There are a few counts of this clonotype. This chain joins TRBV4-1 and TRBJ2-7, with 14 bases that match TRBD2. Germline CDR1 MGHRA, CDR2 YSYEKL. This CDR3 region has 17 residues. V shed 4 bases and J 2 bases; nucleotides not matched to a gene: 7. This CDR3 reads CASSPFGTSGRAYEQYF. For the CDR3, the DNA is TGCGCCAGCAGCCCATTCGGGACTAGCGGGAGAGCCTACGAGCAGTACTTC.

V usage is TRBV11-3 and J usage is TRBJ1-4, with D possibly being TRBD1 (6 bases). This CDR3 is built from 16 residues. Germline V CDR1 and CDR2: SGHNT, YENEEA. V shed 6 bases and J shed 8 bases, with 22 bases lying between them. CDR3 nucleotide sequence: TGTGCCAGCAGTCCAGCCCAGCAGGGGATTCGAGAAAAACTGTTTTTT. Its translation: CASSPAQQGIREKLFF.

This clonotype has only a few counts. V usage is TRBV29-1 and J usage is TRBJ2-3; D may be TRBD1 (5 bases). In germline, CDR1 is SQVTM, CDR2 ANQGSEA. V lost 6 bases, J lost 6 bases, and 19 bases lay in between. The CDR3 totals 14 residues. CDR3 DNA sequence: TGCAGCGTCGGCAGGACAACCCGGCCGGATACGCAGTATTTT. It specifies CSVGRTTRPDTQYF.

The V gene is TRBV24-1, the J gene TRBJ2-3; 8 nucleotides agree with TRBD2. With 9 bases clipped from V and 0 bases from J, the junction kept 13 bases outside the gene matches. Germline values: CDR1 KGHDR, CDR2 SFDVKD. The CDR3 runs 17 residues. As DNA, the CDR3 is TGTGCCACCGCGGGGGGCGGGGGGACACCCAGCACAGATACGCAGTATTTT. Encoded protein: CATAGGGGTPSTDTQYF.

This clonotype was counted many times. V is TRBV5-1 and J is TRBJ2-5; D not certain. V was pared by 4 bases and J by 5 bases, with 6 bases between. The CDR3 totals 11 residues. The germline V gene encodes CDR1 SGHRS and CDR2 YFSETQ. Here the CDR3 DNA reads TGCGCCAGCAGCGTAACGGAGACCCAGTACTTC. Protein product: CASSVTETQYF.

This clonotype was seen only a few times. The chain recombines TRBV5-1 with TRBJ2-7, with 7 bases lining up with TRBD2. CDR1 and CDR2 (germline): SGHRS, YFSETQ. After removal of 4 bases from V and 6 bases from J, the junction contained 13 bases not matched to a gene. The CDR3 sequence is 15 residues long. The DNA of the CDR3 is TGCGCCAGCAGCCCCCGCGGGAGCCGGGGGTTCGAGCAGTACTTC. This encodes CASSPRGSRGFEQYF.

This clonotype showed up just a few times. V and J are TRBV11-2 and TRBJ1-1; the match to TRBD1 covers 7 bases. V lost 5 bases and J lost 4; bases outside the gene matches: 7. The CDR3 contains 14 residues. CDR1 SGHAT and CDR2 FQNNGV come from the germline V gene. The CDR3 nucleotides read TGTGCCAGCAGCCTCACAGGGGAGGGCACTGAAGCTTTCTTT. This translates into CASSLTGEGTEAFF.

This clonotype was counted ten times or more. J is TRBJ2-3 and V is TRBV15, with D possibly matching TRBD2 (6 bases). Between the trimmed V and J ends, which lost 0 bases and 2 bases, there was a span of 18 bases. This CDR3 is built from 18 residues. Germline CDR1 and CDR2: LNHNV and YYDKDF (reference sequence). The CDR3 coding sequence is TGTGCCACCAGCAGAGATACCTCGGCGGGGCCCCTCACAGATACGCAGTATTTT. It is translated as CATSRDTSAGPLTDTQYF.

About this clonotype itself: One junction end disagrees with the germline gene, perhaps due to a read error. This chain links TRBV11-2 with TRBJ2-7; 15 positions match TRBD2. Germline V gives CDR1 SGHAT, CDR2 FQNNGV. The CDR3 is 17 residues long. CDR3 residues: CACSASGTSGRLWEQYF. CDR3 in DNA: TGTGCCTGCAGCGCATCCGGGACTAGCGGGAGGCTCTGGGAGCAGTACTTC. Full variable domain (outside the CDR3, taken from reference TRBV11-2 and TRBJ2-7): EAGVAQSPRYKIIEKRQSVAFWCNPISGHATLYWYQQILGQGPKLLIQFQNNGVVDDSQLPKDRFSAERLKGVDSTLKIQPAKLEDSAVYLCACSASGTSGRLWEQYFGPGTRLTVT.